The 19 T cell receptor beta chains reported below all come from one sample, sequenced in a study of T cells in women clearing cervical HPV infection. The method was immunoSEQ multiplex PCR; TCRdb's version includes in-frame clones alone and lacks a portion of them. The table for this sample gives 25,000 to 35,000 clones. Sequenced: blood buffy coat. These receptors were collected from a woman aged 18 to 75 with a cervical HPV16 infection that either progressed to CIN3+ or cleared (not recorded which).

Remarks on this clone: The read ends 3 residues before the CDR3 terminus; that terminus is restored from the germline J gene. The chain links TRBV5-1 to TRBJ2-2; D gene ambiguous. The CDR3 runs 14 residues. V was pared by 6 bases and J by 5 bases, with 14 bases between. Germline assignment: CDR1 SGHRS and CDR2 YFSETQ. The CDR3 DNA, read in part, is TGCGCCAGCACCGCCCAGGATCGAACCGGGGAG. Translation: CASTAQDRTGE. The entire CDR3 protein is CASTAQDRTGELFF.

On this clone: The read is 3 residues too short to cover the CDR3 end, so that end is filled in from the germline J gene. This rearrangement joins TRBV7-2 to TRBJ2-2; 9 bases agree with TRBD2. CDR3 size: 18 residues. With 0 bases clipped from V and 5 bases from J, the junction kept 10 bases outside the gene matches. Germline values: CDR1 SGHTA, CDR2 FQGNSA. CDR3 region: CASSLAGSGGRGTGELFF. CDR3 DNA (partial): TGTGCCAGCAGCTTAGCAGGAAGCGGGGGGCGGGGGACCGGGGAG.

A note on this clone: With the read ending 3 residues before the CDR3 end, the germline J gene is used to fill in that end. The V and J genes are TRBV7-2 and TRBJ1-1; TRBD1 aligns across 11 bases. The length of the CDR3 is 15 residues. Germline assignment: CDR1 SGHTA and CDR2 FQGNSA. CDR3 residues: CASSSGTGGTYEAFF. Partial CDR3 DNA: TGTGCCAGCAGCTCCGGGACAGGGGGGACCTACGAG.

CDR3 DNA, as far as it was read: TGCAGTGCTACGATGACAGGGGCCGGGAACACTGAA. It encodes CSATMTGAGNTE. The whole CDR3 protein reads CSATMTGAGNTEAFF. This chain connects TRBV20-1 to TRBJ1-1, with 8 bases fitting TRBD1. The read halts 3 residues ahead of the CDR3 end, with the missing end drawn from the germline J gene. V gave up 4 bases and J gave up 1 base; unmatched junction bases: 8. Looked up from germline, CDR1 is DFQATT and CDR2 is SNEGSKA (reference sequence). The CDR3 spans 15 residues.

A note on this clone: Read data end 3 residues before the CDR3 end; the end is taken from the germline J gene. J is TRBJ2-1 and V is TRBV7-8, with 14 bases identical to TRBD2. V lost 4 bases and J lost 6; bases outside the gene matches: 8. The CDR3 is made up of 17 amino acids. Germline CDR1 and CDR2: SGHVS and FQNEAQ. Partial CDR3 DNA: TGTGCCAGCAGCTCTAGACTAGCGGGAGGGGTTACCAATGAG. This codes for CASSSRLAGGVTNE. The CDR3 in full is CASSSRLAGGVTNEQFF. The variable domain in full, with the rest retrieved from reference TRBV7-8 and TRBJ2-1, is GAGVSQSPRYKVAKRGQDVALRCDPISGHVSLFWYQQALGQGPEFLTYFQNEAQLDKSGLPSDRFFAERPEGSVSTLKIQRTQQEDSAVYLCASSSRLAGGVTNEQFFGPGTRLTVL.

Comments on this clone: The CDR3 end falls 3 residues outside the read, so it is completed with the germline J gene. V gene TRBV6-4 combines with J gene TRBJ2-3; 9 nucleotides agree with TRBD2. J was trimmed by 1 base and V by 3 bases; bases with no gene match: 2. This CDR3 is built from 15 residues. CDR1 is MRHNA, CDR2 SNTAGT, per germline. CDR3 DNA (partial): TGTGCCAGCAGTGAACAGCGGGGGGGCACAGATACG. Protein: CASSEQRGGTDT. The complete CDR3 sequence is CASSEQRGGTDTQYF.

To note about this clone: The read ends 3 residues shy of where the CDR3 ends; the end is completed using the germline J gene. The gene calls are TRBV15 and TRBJ1-2; TRBD1 matches 10 bases. This CDR3 comprises 22 residues. The V and J ends lost 0 bases and 3 bases, in that order; junction bases with no gene match: 22. CDR1 LNHNV and CDR2 YYDKDF come from the germline V gene (reference sequence). CDR3 in amino acids: CATSRDPTGGAKWGPRDYGYTF. CDR3 bases read: TGTGCCACCAGCAGAGATCCGACAGGGGGCGCTAAATGGGGTCCTAGGGACTATGGC.

With respect to this clone: The CDR3 is cut off 3 residues early in the read; its end comes from the germline J gene. The J gene is TRBJ2-3, the V gene TRBV7-8, with 7 bases identical to TRBD2. V dropped 5 bases and J dropped 2; count of bases not matched to a gene: 10. This CDR3 contains 16 residues. Germline CDR1 reads SGHVS; CDR2 reads FQNEAQ. This chain's CDR3 is CASSVGLAVPTDTQYF. The sequenced part of the CDR3 DNA is TGTGCCAGCAGCGTCGGCCTAGCGGTCCCCACAGATACG.

As to this clone: The read terminates 3 residues before the CDR3 end, so the remaining end is supplied by the germline J gene. The chain is built from TRBV20-1 and TRBJ1-5; unclear D gene. Germline V gene lookup returns CDR1 DFQATT and CDR2 SNEGSKA (reference sequence). The CDR3 runs 17 residues. Trimming took off 0 bases at V and 4 bases at J, with 19 bases between the two ends. CDR3: CSARDRVGSGRNQPQHF. The CDR3 DNA, read in part, is TGCAGTGCTAGAGATCGTGTGGGATCGGGGAGGAATCAGCCC.

Notes on this clone: Germline and junction disagree at one end, which may indicate a read error. The CDR3 extends 3 residues past the end of the read, so its final part is completed from the germline J gene. Other DNA variants within this sample encode the same CDR3. The chain recombines TRBV2 with TRBJ1-3; D is perhaps TRBD1 (6 bases). There are 14 residues in the CDR3. CDR1 and CDR2 from the germline V gene are SNHLY and FYNNEI. The sequenced part of the CDR3 DNA is TGTGCCAGCAGTCAACAGGGCTCTGGAAACACT. Translation gives CASSQQGSGNT. The full CDR3 protein reads CASSQQGSGNTIYF.

About this clone itself: The missing CDR3 end, 3 residues past where the read stops, is filled in from the germline J gene. The genes are TRBV24-1 and TRBJ1-2; 8 positions match TRBD1. Per the germline V gene, CDR1 is KGHDR and CDR2 is SFDVKD. The CDR3 runs 16 residues. Losses at the gene ends were 2 bases for V and 0 bases for J; bases not matched to a gene: 4. The CDR3 sequence is CATSDWDRTTNYGYTF. The CDR3 bases that were read are TGTGCCACCAGTGATTGGGACAGGACTACTAACTATGGC.

Notes on this clone: Read sequence stops 3 residues before the CDR3 end, and the germline J gene provides the missing end. The genes are TRBV19 and TRBJ1-2; TRBD1 agrees at 7 bases. This CDR3 spans 15 amino acids. Germline V gene data show CDR1 as LNHDA and CDR2 as SQIVND (reference sequence). The V gene end was trimmed by 4 bases and the J gene end by 6 bases; junction bases not matched to a gene: 11. The sequenced CDR3 bases are TGTGCCAGTAGTACCACCCCTCCGGGACAGCATGGC. Amino acid sequence: CASSTTPPGQHG. From start to end, the CDR3 is CASSTTPPGQHGYTF.

For this clone: The CDR3 goes on 3 residues after the read ends, and that part is filled in from the germline J gene. The chain couples TRBV7-9 to TRBJ1-2; possible D gene TRBD1, 5 bases. Germline V gene data show CDR1 as SEHNR and CDR2 as FQNEAQ (reference sequence). The CDR3 covers 15 residues. CDR3 bases read: TGTGCCAGCAGCCCCTCGGGGGGGGGTCTCGGCGGC. Protein sequence: CASSPSGGGLGG. The CDR3 reads in full as CASSPSGGGLGGYTF.

Comments on this clone: The read finishes 3 residues shy of the CDR3 end, and the germline J gene is used to complete it. V is TRBV7-8 and J is TRBJ1-1; 8 positions agree with TRBD1. J gave up 4 bases and V 3 bases, and 7 bases lay outside the gene matches. The CDR3 extends over 15 amino acids. The germline V gene encodes CDR1 SGHVS and CDR2 FQNEAQ. The sequenced CDR3 bases are TGTGCCAGCAGCTTCGGGGTTACAGGGGGCACTGAA. Translation: CASSFGVTGGTE. The entire CDR3 protein is CASSFGVTGGTEAFF.

About this clone itself: The read is 3 residues too short to cover the CDR3 end, so that end is filled in from the germline J gene. The chain joins TRBV5-6 to TRBJ2-3; 8 bases match TRBD1. V dropped 0 bases and J dropped 6; count of bases not matched to a gene: 6. CDR1 is SGHDT and CDR2 is YYEEEE in the germline V gene. The CDR3 sequence is 15 residues long. The CDR3 spells CASSLEQGVYDTQYF. Partial CDR3 DNA: TGTGCCAGCAGCTTGGAACAGGGGGTTTACGATACG.

As for this clone: The read stops 3 residues short of the end of the CDR3; the missing end is completed from the germline J gene. This rearrangement joins TRBV5-1 to TRBJ2-3; 7 bases map to TRBD2. Germline values: CDR1 SGHRS, CDR2 YFSETQ. The CDR3 sequence is 15 residues long. V was pared by 0 bases and J by 4 bases, with 5 bases of the junction left unmatched. The CDR3 here is CASSLDGGKADTQYF. The part of the CDR3 DNA that was read is TGCGCCAGCAGCTTGGACGGGGGGAAGGCAGATACG.

Of note for this clone: The CDR3 is cut off 3 residues early in the read; its end comes from the germline J gene. The V and J genes are TRBV7-3 and TRBJ2-3; a possible D gene is TRBD2 (6 bases). The germline V gene encodes CDR1 SGHTA and CDR2 FQGTGA. Trimming removed 2 bases from V and 2 bases from J, with 8 bases in between. The CDR3 is 14 residues long. The covered CDR3 bases are TGTGCCAGCAGCTTATCGGGGGTCACAGATACG. It translates to CASSLSGVTDT. The whole CDR3 sequence reads CASSLSGVTDTQYF.

Comment on this clone: The DNA ends 3 residues before the CDR3 does, and the rest of the CDR3 is filled in from the germline J gene. V gene TRBV5-1 combines with J gene TRBJ2-7, with 7 bases fitting TRBD1. This CDR3 is 15 amino acids long. The junction had 9 bases not matched to a gene; V was cut back by 1 base and J by 5 bases. The germline CDR1 and CDR2 sequences are SGHRS and YFSETQ. Incomplete CDR3 DNA: TGCGCCAGCAGCTTGCTGAAAGGACAGGCCCACGAG. It codes for CASSLLKGQAHE. The CDR3 as a whole reads CASSLLKGQAHEQYF.

As regards this clone: The CDR3 is cut off 3 residues early in the read; its end comes from the germline J gene. The chain recombines TRBV5-4 with TRBJ2-5; D ambiguous. The length of the CDR3 is 15 residues. Germline CDR1 reads SGHNT; CDR2 reads YYREEE (reference sequence). Trimming shortened V by 0 bases and J by 1 base, and 10 bases separated the two germline ends. CDR3 DNA, as far as it was read: TGTGCCAGCAGCTTGGCCAAGGGTGTCCAAGAGACC. Amino acid sequence: CASSLAKGVQET. The whole CDR3 protein reads CASSLAKGVQETQYF.